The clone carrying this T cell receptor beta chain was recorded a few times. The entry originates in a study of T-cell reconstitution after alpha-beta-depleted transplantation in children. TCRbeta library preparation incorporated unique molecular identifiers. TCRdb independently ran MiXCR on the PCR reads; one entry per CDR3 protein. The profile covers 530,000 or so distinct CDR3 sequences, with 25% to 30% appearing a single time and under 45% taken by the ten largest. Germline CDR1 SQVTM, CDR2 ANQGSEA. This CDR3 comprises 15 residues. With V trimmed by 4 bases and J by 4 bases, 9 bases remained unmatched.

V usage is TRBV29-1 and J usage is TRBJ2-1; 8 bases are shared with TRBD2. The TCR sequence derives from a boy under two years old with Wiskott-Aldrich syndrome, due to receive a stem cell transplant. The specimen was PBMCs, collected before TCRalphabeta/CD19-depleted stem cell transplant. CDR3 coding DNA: TGCAGCGTTGCCGGGGGACTAGGACAATACAATGAGCAGTTCTTC. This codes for CSVAGGLGQYNEQFF.